This T cell receptor (beta chain) emerged from a study of follicular helper T cells after annual influenza vaccination (TCRdb year 2017). Regarding the study in general: Blood was collected on days 0, 7 and 28 after each seasonal influenza vaccination. To study recall of cTfh clones, some subjects were followed across successive annual vaccinations spanning the 2013-2014, 2014-2015 and 2015-2016 seasons. One week after vaccination, a second recruited cohort of approximately twelve subjects (Table S1) displayed a similar ICOS+CD38+ cTfh response. Multi-year samples were obtained from about 6 subjects, with two vaccination seasons covered for a few subjects and three seasons covered for two subjects. Samples from 2013-2014 were cryopreserved, whereas samples from about 2015 were processed immediately after collection. Beyond this particular receptor, the publication reports: Successive annual vaccinations recalled a recurring oligoclonal ICOS+CD38+ cTfh response that included tetramer and AIM influenza-specific clonotypes. Day 7 ICOS+CD38+ clones were most often found later in ICOS-CD38- cTfh, suggesting that subset may serve as a memory reservoir. Productive TCRB sequences were recovered from only 10-20% of analyzed cells, so rare clonotypes could not be sampled. ICOS+CD38+ cTfh clonality correlated with the frequency of that population, and its change correlated with the change in circulating plasmablast frequency.

Library preparation used the immunoSEQ multiplex PCR assay. Adaptive Biotechnologies handled the TCRB amplification, library preparation, sequencing and preliminary bioinformatics at Survey level resolution. For TCRB sequencing, genomic DNA from the sorted cTfh populations was amplified by multiplex PCR. Processing in the source paper ran as follows. Clonality was calculated in R as 1 minus normalized Shannon entropy, and the Gini index was computed with the R package ineq. Overlap score was defined as the summed counts of shared sequences divided by the total counts of all sequences in both compared samples. Fisher's exact test, with an assumed theoretical repertoire of 10^7 TCRB sequences, was used to assess the significance of shared clonotypes. TCRdb re-hosts the immuneACCESS table, in-frame sequences only. Its copies lack some clones; in the studies checked, an unresolved V gene accounts for under half of them, and the cause for the rest is not known. V and J calls and clone size are given by that table; D and trimming were obtained from the DNA. A total of about 5,000 clones appear in this sample, 65% to 85% of them only once. The ten largest account for over 1% of the sample.

Relative to germline, V is 4 bases shorter and J is 8 bases shorter, with 11 bases between their ends. The CDR3, from cysteine to phenylalanine, totals 12 residues. The only DNA kept is the CDR3, 36 bases in frame from the first base. The germline V gene encodes CDR1 LGHNA and CDR2 YNFKEQ. The intended sense of this specimen's time point label: 2015-2016 season, 7 days after influenza vaccination. Adults received seasonal inactivated influenza vaccine (Fluvarix), and TCRB sequencing tracked sorted blood CD4 subsets before and after vaccination. To be eligible, subjects had to live in the community and must not have received influenza vaccine in the previous 6 months. Subjects were excluded for influenza vaccine contraindications, substance abuse, HIV/AIDS, active malignancy, immunomodulatory medication, or active illness such as respiratory infection. At each time point, somewhere between about 40 and 110 mL of blood was taken. Non-naive CD4+CXCR5+PD-1+ cells were defined as circulating Tfh and were sorted into ICOS+CD38+ and ICOS-CD38- fractions. Either Ficoll-Paque PLUS or SepMate separation was used to isolate PBMC. Before DNA was extracted, the cell subsets were sorted from PBMC using a BD FACS Aria.

Note on this clone: The specificity of this receptor is unknown. No clone much larger than this one lies a single base away; base qualities are absent.

This chain joins TRBV4-2 to TRBJ2-5; no D segment can be confidently identified. The origin of this receptor is an adult who received the influenza vaccine. The sample was CXCR5+ CD38- circulating T follicular helper cells from blood, taken 7 days after influenza vaccination. Taken with the paper, the label for cell subset or site translates to: circulating Tfh, non-naive CD4+CXCR5+PD-1+ (ICOS+CD38+ or ICOS-CD38-). In nucleotide form, the sequence is TGTGCCAGCAGCCTTGATTTACAAACCCAGTACTTC. This codes for CASSLDLQTQYF.